This T cell receptor (beta chain) was found in a study of CD8 T cells in Susac syndrome. Trimming shortened V by 0 bases and J by 4 bases, and 7 bases separated the two germline ends. This CDR3 is built from 14 residues. CDR1 and CDR2 (germline): SGHDN, FVKESK. Random hexamers were used to reverse transcribe an amount of roughly 0.45 to 1 ug RNA. In TCRdb, the immunoSEQ multiplex PCR reads were re-called with MiXCR into one record per CDR3 protein. The data show roughly 200,000 distinct CDR3 sequences, roughly 94% seen once. The V gene is TRBV14, the J gene TRBJ2-1, with D possibly TRBD2 on 5 matching bases. The sample was CD4+ T cells from PBMCs. The receptor was isolated from a human donor with Susac syndrome. CDR3 nucleotides: TGTGCCAGCAGCCAAGATCGCGGGTACAATGAGCAGTTCTTC. It yields the protein CASSQDRGYNEQFF. Filled out from reference TRBV14 and TRBJ2-1, the complete variable domain reads EAGVTQFPSHSVIEKGQTVTLRCDPISGHDNLYWYRRVMGKEIKFLLHFVKESKQDESGMPNNRFLAERTGGTYSTLKVQPAELEDSGVYFCASSQDRGYNEQFFGPGTRLTVL.